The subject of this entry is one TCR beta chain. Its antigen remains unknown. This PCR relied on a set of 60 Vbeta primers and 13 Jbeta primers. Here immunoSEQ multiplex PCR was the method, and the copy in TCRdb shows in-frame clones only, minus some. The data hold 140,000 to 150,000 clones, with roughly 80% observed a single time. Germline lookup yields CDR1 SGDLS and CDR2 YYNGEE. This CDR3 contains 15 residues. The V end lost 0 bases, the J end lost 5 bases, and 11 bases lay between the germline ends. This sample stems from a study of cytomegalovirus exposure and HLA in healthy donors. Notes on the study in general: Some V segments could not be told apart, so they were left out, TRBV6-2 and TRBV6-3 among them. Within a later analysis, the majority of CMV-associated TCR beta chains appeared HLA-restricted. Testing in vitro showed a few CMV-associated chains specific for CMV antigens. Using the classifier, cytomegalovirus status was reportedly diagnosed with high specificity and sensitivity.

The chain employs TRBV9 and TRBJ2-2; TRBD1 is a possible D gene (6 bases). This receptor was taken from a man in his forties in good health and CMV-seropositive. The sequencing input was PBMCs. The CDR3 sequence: CASSVEGQGTGELFF. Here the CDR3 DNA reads TGTGCCAGCAGCGTAGAAGGGCAGGGGACCGGGGAGCTGTTTTTT. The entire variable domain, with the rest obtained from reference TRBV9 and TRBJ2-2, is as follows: DSGVTQTPKHLITATGQRVTLRCSPRSGDLSVYWYQQSLDQGLQFLIQYYNGEERAKGNILERFSAQQFPDLHSELNLSSLELGDSALYFCASSVEGQGTGELFFGEGSRLTVL.